This T cell receptor (beta chain) was profiled in a study of T cells after yellow fever vaccination. CDR1 is LNHDA and CDR2 is SQIVND in the germline V gene (reference sequence). The CDR3 is 14 amino acids. V gave up 8 bases and J gave up 5 bases, with 16 bases separating them. Notes on the study in general: Clonotype sharing between CD4 and CD8 compartments was small. It was the secondary response that reached its peak faster, day 5 versus 15, but it was weaker. Clones that expanded after primary vaccination mostly reappeared after the booster (approximately 96% CD4, 75% to 90% CD8).

A process of 5'RACE template switching, which added a universal primer site and UMIs, was used to make TCR cDNA. Each CDR3 protein is one row after TCRdb ran MiXCR on the 5' RACE reads. The sample records about 240,000 distinct CDR3 sequences, 6.5% to 8.5% being singletons. A word on this clonotype: Antigen specificity is unknown.

This sequence originates from a man under 40 who received the YFV17D yellow fever vaccine. This specimen was CD4+ T cells sorted from PBMCs, taken 15 days after the yellow fever booster vaccination. The gene calls are TRBV19 and TRBJ1-5, with D maybe TRBD1 (5 bases). CDR3 in amino acids: CASRETADDQPQHF. CDR3 nucleotides: TGTGCCAGTCGGGAGACAGCCGATGATCAGCCCCAGCATTTT.